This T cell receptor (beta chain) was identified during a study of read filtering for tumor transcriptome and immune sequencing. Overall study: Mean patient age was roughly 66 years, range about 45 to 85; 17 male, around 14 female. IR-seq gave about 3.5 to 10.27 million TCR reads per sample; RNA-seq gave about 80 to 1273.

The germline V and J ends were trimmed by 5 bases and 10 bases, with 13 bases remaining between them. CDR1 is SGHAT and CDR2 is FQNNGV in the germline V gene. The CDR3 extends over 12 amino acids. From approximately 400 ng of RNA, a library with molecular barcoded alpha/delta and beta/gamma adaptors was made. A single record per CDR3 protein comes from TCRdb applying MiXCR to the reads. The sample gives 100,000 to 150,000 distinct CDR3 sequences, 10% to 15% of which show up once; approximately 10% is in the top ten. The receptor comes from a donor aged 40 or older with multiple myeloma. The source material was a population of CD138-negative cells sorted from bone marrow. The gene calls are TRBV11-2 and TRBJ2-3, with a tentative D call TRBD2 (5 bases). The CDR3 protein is CASSLSTRSQYF. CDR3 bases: TGTGCCAGCAGCCTGTCAACTAGATCGCAGTATTTT.